Given below is one T cell receptor beta chain in context. TCRdb's copy holds only in-frame clones and misses some; the assay was immunoSEQ multiplex PCR. This sample carries fewer than 70,000 clones, about 90% of them seen once, and the ten largest clones take 6.9%. This entry comes from a study of blood T cell repertoires in COVID-19. The CDR3 length is 15 residues. From germline, CDR1 is SGHRS and CDR2 YFSETQ. The V end lost 4 bases, the J end lost 0 bases, and 10 bases lay between the germline ends. The specimen sequenced was peripheral blood. The chain uses TRBV5-1 and TRBJ1-4; D perhaps matches TRBD1 (6 bases). This TCR came from a man between 60 and 75 years old with active or convalescent COVID-19. CDR3 region: CASSQGSATNEKLFF. CDR3 sequence (DNA): TGCGCCAGCAGCCAGGGGTCTGCAACTAATGAAAAACTGTTTTTT.